The present entry profiles one T cell receptor beta chain with its context. Its antigen is still unknown. This record belongs to a study of T cell responses to AZD1222 COVID-19 vaccine. Study results and caveats: White British donors predominated, females outnumbered males, and clonal diversity was possibly underestimated.

TCRdb keeps only in-frame clones here, not all; method: immunoSEQ multiplex PCR. The sample lists 120,000 to 150,000 clones; around 90% were seen once. V was trimmed by 0 bases and J by 1 base, leaving 14 bases between them. Germline V CDR1 and CDR2: SGHRS, YFSETQ. This CDR3 is built from 17 residues. The source was peripheral blood, collected 28 days after the second AZD1222 dose. V gene TRBV5-1 combines with J gene TRBJ2-1; tentative D call: TRBD1 (5 bases). This clonotype originated in an adult who received the AZD1222 COVID-19 vaccine. The CDR3 DNA reads TGCGCCAGCAGCTTGGAAGGGGCCCCCCGATCCTACAATGAGCAGTTCTTC. It is translated as CASSLEGAPRSYNEQFF.